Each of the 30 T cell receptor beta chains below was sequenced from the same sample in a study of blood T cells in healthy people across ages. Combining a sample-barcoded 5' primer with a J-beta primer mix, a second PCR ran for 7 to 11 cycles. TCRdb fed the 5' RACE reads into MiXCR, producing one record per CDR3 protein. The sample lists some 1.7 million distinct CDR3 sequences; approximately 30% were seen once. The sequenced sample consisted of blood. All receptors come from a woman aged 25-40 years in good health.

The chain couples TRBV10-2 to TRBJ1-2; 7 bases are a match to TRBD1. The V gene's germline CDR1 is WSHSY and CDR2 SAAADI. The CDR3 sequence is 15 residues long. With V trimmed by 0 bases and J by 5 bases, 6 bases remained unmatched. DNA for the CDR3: TGCGCCAGCAGTGAGTCGACAGGGAGGGAGTATGGCTACACCTTC. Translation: CASSESTGREYGYTF.

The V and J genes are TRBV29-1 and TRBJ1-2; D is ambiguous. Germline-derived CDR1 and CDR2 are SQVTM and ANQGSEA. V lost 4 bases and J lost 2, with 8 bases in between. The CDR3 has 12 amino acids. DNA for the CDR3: TGCAGCGTTGTAGGCCCGAACTATGGCTACACCTTC. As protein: CSVVGPNYGYTF.

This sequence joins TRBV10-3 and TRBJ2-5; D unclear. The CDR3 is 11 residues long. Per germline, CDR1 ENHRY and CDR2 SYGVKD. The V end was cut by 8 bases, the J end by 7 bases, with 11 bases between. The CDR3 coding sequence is TGTGCCATCGGAAAGGAAGGGACCCAGTACTTC. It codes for CAIGKEGTQYF.

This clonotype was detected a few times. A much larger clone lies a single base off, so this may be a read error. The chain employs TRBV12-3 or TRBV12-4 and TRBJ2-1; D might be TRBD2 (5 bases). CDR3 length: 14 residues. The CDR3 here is CASSFRGSYSEQFF. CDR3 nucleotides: TGTGCCAGCAGTTTCCGTGGGAGCTACAGTGAGCAGTTCTTC.

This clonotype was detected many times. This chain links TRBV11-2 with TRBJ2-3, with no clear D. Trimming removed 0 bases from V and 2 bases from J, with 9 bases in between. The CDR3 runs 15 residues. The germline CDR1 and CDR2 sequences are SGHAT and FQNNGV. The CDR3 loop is CASSLDDLDTDTQYF. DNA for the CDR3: TGTGCCAGCAGCTTAGATGACCTTGACACAGATACGCAGTATTTT. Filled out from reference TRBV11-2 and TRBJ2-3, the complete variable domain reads EAGVAQSPRYKIIEKRQSVAFWCNPISGHATLYWYQQILGQGPKLLIQFQNNGVVDDSQLPKDRFSAERLKGVDSTLKIQPAKLEDSAVYLCASSLDDLDTDTQYFGPGTRLTVL.

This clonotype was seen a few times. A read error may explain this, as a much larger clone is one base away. Written as DNA, the CDR3 is TGCAGCGTTTGGGAGACCCAGTACTTC. This encodes CSVWETQYF. The chain joins TRBV29-1 to TRBJ2-5, with D uncertain. V shed 5 bases and J shed 5 bases, with 3 bases lying between them. Germline loops: CDR1 SQVTM, CDR2 ANQGSEA. The CDR3 runs 9 residues.

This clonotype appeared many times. In DNA form, the CDR3 reads TGTGCCATCAGTGGGACAGCACAAGAGACCCAGTACTTC. Protein: CAISGTAQETQYF. The rearrangement uses TRBV10-3 and TRBJ2-5; a possible D gene is TRBD1 (6 bases). This CDR3 spans 13 amino acids. V was cut by 4 bases and J by 2 bases, with 8 bases left in between. Germline assignment: CDR1 ENHRY and CDR2 SYGVKD.

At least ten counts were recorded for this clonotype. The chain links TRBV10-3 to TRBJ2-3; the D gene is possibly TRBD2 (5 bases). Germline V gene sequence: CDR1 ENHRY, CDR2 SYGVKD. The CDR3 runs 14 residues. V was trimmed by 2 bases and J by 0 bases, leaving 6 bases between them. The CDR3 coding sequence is TGTGCCATCAGTGAGCAGCGGAGCACAGATACGCAGTATTTT. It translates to CAISEQRSTDTQYF.

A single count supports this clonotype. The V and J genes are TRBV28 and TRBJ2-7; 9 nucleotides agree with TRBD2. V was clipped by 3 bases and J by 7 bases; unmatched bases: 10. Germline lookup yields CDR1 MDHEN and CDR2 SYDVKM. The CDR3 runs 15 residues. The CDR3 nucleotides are TGTGCCAGCAGTTTTGGGTCTAGCGGGAACAATGAGCAGTACTTC. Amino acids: CASSFGSSGNNEQYF.

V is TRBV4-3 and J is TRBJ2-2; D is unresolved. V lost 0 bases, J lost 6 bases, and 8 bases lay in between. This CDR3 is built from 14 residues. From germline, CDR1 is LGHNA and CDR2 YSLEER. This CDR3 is CASSQDVNAGELFF. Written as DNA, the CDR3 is TGCGCCAGCAGCCAAGATGTTAACGCCGGGGAGCTGTTTTTT.

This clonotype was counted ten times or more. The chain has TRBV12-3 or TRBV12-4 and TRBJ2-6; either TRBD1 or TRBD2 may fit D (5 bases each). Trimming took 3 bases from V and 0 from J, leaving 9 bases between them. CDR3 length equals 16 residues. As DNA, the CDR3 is TGTGCCAGCAGTTTGGGGGTCAGCTCTGGGGCCAACGTCCTGACTTTC. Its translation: CASSLGVSSGANVLTF.

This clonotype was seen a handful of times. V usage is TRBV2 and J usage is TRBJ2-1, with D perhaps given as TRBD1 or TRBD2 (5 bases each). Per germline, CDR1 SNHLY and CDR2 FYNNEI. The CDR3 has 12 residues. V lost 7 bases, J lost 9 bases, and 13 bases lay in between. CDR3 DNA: TGTGCCAGCACTGATGAGGGGCCTGAGCAGTTCTTC. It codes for CASTDEGPEQFF.

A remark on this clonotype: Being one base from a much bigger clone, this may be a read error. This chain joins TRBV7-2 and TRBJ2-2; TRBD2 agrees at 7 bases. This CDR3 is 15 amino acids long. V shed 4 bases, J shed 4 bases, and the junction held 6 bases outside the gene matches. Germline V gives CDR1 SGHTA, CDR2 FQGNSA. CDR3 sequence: CASSSTRTSTGELFF. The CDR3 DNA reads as TGTGCCAGCAGCTCGACTCGGACTAGCACCGGGGAGCTGTTTTTT. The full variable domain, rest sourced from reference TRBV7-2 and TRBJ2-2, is GAGVSQSPSNKVTEKGKDVELRCDPISGHTALYWYRQSLGQGLEFLIYFQGNSAPDKSGLPSDRFSAERTGGSVSTLTIQRTQQEDSAVYLCASSSTRTSTGELFFGEGSRLTVL.

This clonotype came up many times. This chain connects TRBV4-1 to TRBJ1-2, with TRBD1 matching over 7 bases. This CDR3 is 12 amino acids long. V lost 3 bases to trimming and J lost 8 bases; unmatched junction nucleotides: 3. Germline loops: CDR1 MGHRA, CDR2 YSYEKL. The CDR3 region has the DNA TGCGCCAGCAGCCACAACAGGGGAGGCTACACCTTC. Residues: CASSHNRGGYTF.

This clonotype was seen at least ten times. The chain's CDR3 is CASSSHSAGQTYEQYF. CDR3 nucleotide sequence: TGTGCCAGCAGCTCTCATTCGGCGGGCCAGACCTACGAGCAGTACTTC. The chain employs TRBV7-6 and TRBJ2-7; the D gene is possibly TRBD2 (5 bases). The CDR3 is 16 residues long. V was cut by 4 bases and J by 2 bases, with 18 bases left in between. Per the germline V gene, CDR1 is SGHVS and CDR2 is FNYEAQ.

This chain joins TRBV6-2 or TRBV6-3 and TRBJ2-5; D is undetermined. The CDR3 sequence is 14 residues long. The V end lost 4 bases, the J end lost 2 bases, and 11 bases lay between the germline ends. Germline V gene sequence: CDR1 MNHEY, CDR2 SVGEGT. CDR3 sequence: CASSLNWGQETQYF. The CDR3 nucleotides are TGTGCCAGCAGTTTGAACTGGGGACAAGAGACCCAGTACTTC.

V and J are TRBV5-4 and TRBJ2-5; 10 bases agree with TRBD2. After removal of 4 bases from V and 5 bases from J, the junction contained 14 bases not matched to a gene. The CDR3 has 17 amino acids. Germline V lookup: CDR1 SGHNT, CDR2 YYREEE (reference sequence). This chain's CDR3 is CASSGRAGGPGSETQYF. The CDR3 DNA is TGTGCCAGCAGCGGTCGAGCGGGAGGGCCAGGGAGCGAGACCCAGTACTTC.

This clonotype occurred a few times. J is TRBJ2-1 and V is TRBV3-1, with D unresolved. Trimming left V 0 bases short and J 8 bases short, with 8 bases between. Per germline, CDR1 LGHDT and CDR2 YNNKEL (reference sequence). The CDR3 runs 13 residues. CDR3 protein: CASSQDPADEQFF. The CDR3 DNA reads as TGTGCCAGCAGCCAAGATCCTGCCGATGAGCAGTTCTTC.

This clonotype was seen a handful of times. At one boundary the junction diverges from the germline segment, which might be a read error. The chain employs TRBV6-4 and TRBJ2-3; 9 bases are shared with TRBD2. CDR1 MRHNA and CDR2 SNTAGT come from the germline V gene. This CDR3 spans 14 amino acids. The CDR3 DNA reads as TGCGCCAGCACCCCGGGACTAGCAGGGGATACGCAGTATTTT. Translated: CASTPGLAGDTQYF.

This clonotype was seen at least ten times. CDR3 residues: CSVVPGGFGETQYF. The CDR3 nucleotides read TGCAGCGTTGTGCCAGGGGGGTTTGGAGAGACCCAGTACTTC. This chain links TRBV29-1 with TRBJ2-5; D possibly corresponds to TRBD1 (7 bases). CDR1 is SQVTM and CDR2 is ANQGSEA in the germline V gene. The CDR3 sequence is 14 residues long. The V gene lost 4 bases and the J gene lost 4 bases, with 16 bases spanning the gap.

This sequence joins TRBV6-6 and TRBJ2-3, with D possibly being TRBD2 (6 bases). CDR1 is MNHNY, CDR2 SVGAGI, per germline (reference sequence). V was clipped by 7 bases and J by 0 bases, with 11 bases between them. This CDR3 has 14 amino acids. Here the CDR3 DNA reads TGTGCCAGCACCCATAGCGGAAGCACAGATACGCAGTATTTT. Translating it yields CASTHSGSTDTQYF.

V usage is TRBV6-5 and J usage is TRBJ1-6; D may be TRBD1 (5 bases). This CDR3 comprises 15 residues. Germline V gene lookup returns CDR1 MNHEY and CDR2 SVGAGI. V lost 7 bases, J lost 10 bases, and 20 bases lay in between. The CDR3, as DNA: TGTGCCAGCACTCTCCTCCGGGACGCAACCTCACCCCTCCACTTT. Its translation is CASTLLRDATSPLHF.

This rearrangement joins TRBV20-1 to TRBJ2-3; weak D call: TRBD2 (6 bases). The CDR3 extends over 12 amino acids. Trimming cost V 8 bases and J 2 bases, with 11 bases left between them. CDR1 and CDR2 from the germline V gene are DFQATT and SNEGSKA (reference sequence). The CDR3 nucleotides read TGCAGTCAGGAGGGAAACACAGATACGCAGTATTTT. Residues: CSQEGNTDTQYF.

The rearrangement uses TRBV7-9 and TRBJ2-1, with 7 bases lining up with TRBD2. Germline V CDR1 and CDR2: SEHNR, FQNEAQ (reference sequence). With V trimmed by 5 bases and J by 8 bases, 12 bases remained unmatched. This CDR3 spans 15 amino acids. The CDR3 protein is CASSRSGTFYDEQFF. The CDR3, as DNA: TGTGCCAGCAGCCGGAGCGGGACTTTTTACGATGAGCAGTTCTTC.

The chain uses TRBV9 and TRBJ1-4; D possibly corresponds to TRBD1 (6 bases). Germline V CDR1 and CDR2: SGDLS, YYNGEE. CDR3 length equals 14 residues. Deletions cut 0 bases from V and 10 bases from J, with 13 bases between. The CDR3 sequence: CASSVEQGIGKLFF. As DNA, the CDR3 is TGTGCCAGCAGCGTAGAACAGGGTATTGGAAAACTGTTTTTT.

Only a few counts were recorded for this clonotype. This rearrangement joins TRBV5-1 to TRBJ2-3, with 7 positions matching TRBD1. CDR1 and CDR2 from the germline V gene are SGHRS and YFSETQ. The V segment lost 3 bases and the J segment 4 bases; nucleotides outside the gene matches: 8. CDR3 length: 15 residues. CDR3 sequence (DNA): TGCGCCAGCAGCTCCCTCCAGGGGGTCCCAGATACGCAGTATTTT. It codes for CASSSLQGVPDTQYF. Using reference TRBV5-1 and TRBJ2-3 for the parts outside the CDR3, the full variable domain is KAGVTQTPRYLIKTRGQQVTLSCSPISGHRSVSWYQQTPGQGLQFLFEYFSETQRNKGNFPGRFSGRQFSNSRSEMNVSTLELGDSALYLCASSSLQGVPDTQYFGPGTRLTVL.

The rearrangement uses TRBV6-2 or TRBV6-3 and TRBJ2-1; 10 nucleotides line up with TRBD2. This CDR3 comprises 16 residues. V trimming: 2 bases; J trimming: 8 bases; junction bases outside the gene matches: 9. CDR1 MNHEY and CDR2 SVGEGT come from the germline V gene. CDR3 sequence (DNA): TGTGCCAGCAGTTACCGTAATCTAGCGGGAGTGGATGAGCAGTTCTTC. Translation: CASSYRNLAGVDEQFF.

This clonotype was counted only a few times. The CDR3 loop reads CASSPRTSGGIGETQYF. The CDR3 nucleotides are TGTGCCAGCAGCCCTCGGACTAGCGGGGGAATCGGGGAGACCCAGTACTTC. J is TRBJ2-5 and V is TRBV7-2; the match to TRBD2 covers 13 bases. Per the germline V gene, CDR1 is SGHTA and CDR2 is FQGNSA. This CDR3 has 17 amino acids. V lost 5 bases, J lost 5 bases, and 11 bases stayed unmatched.

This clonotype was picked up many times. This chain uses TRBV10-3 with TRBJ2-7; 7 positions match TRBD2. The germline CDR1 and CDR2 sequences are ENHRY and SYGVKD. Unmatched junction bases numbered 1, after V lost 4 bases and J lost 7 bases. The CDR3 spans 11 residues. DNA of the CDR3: TGTGCCATCAGTGGGACTAGGGAGCAGTACTTC. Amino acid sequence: CAISGTREQYF.

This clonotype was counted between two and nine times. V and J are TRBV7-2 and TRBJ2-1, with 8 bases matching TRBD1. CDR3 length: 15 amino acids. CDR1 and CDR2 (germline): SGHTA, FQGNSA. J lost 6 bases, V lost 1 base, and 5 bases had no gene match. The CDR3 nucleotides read TGTGCCAGCAGCTTAGGGGTCAGGGGGCTCAATGAGCAGTTCTTC. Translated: CASSLGVRGLNEQFF. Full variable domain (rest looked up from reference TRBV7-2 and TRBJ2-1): GAGVSQSPSNKVTEKGKDVELRCDPISGHTALYWYRQSLGQGLEFLIYFQGNSAPDKSGLPSDRFSAERTGGSVSTLTIQRTQQEDSAVYLCASSLGVRGLNEQFFGPGTRLTVL.